This T cell receptor (beta chain) was identified during a study of shared clonotypes between healthy human individuals. The wider study: Three plates each covered CD4 naive and memory; CD8 naive two, CD8 memory one.

Splitting of each subset's genomic DNA was done evenly across several immunoSEQ plates. A 200 ng quantity of DNA, tens of thousands of T cell genomes, went into the sorted-subset replicate PCRs. Profiled with immunoSEQ multiplex PCR; TCRdb holds only in-frame clones, not every one. The sample yields about 1,800,000 clones, 85% to 95% seen once. The naive CD8 population came from CD45RO-negative cells selected for CCR7, without terminally differentiated effector memory CD45RA+ cells. General study points: Non-shared clonotypes were found to have lower generation probabilities than the clonotypes that were shared by all four of the sorted-subset donors.

Worth noting for this clone: Its antigen is unidentified.

The sequencing input was naive CD8+ T cells sorted from blood. This clonotype was obtained from a man in his late teens or twenties in good health.

The CDR3 DNA reads TGTGCCAGCAGTTTCCGGGCCATAATCTACGAGCAGTACTTC. Protein sequence: CASSFRAIIYEQYF. The chain joins TRBV27 to TRBJ2-7; D gene unclear. The germline V gene has CDR1 MNHEY and CDR2 SMNVEV (reference sequence). The CDR3 is 14 residues long. The germline V and J ends were trimmed by 3 bases and 3 bases, with 12 bases remaining between them.